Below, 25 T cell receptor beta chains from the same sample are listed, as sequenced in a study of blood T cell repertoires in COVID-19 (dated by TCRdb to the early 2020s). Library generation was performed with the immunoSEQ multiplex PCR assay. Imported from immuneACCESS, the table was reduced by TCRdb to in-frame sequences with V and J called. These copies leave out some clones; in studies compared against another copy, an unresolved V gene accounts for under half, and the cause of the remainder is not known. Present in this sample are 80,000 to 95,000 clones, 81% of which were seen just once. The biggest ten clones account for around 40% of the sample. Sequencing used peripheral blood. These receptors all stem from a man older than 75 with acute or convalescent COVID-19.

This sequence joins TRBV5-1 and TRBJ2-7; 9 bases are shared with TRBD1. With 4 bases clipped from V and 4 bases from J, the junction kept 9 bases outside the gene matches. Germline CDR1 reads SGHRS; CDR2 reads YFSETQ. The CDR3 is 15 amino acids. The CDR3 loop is CASSPHPDRGYEQYF. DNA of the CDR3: TGCGCCAGCAGCCCACACCCGGACAGGGGTTACGAGCAGTACTTC.

The CDR3: CAWKPGQASNQPQHF. The CDR3 coding sequence is TGTGCCTGGAAACCGGGACAGGCCAGCAATCAGCCCCAGCATTTT. This chain uses TRBV30 with TRBJ1-5; 8 nucleotides agree with TRBD1. The germline V gene has CDR1 GTSNPN and CDR2 SVGIG (reference sequence). With V trimmed by 4 bases and J by 1 base, 6 bases remained unmatched. The CDR3 loop spans 15 amino acids.

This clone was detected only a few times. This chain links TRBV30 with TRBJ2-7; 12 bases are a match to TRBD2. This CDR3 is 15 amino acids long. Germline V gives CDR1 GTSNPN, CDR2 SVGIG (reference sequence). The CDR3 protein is CAGASGRAPVYEQYF. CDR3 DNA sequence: TGTGCGGGGGCTAGCGGGAGGGCCCCGGTATACGAGCAGTACTTC.

The CDR3 spells CASSVTGIEAFF. The CDR3 DNA reads as TGTGCCAGCAGCGTTACGGGGATTGAAGCTTTCTTT. The chain employs TRBV5-4 and TRBJ1-1, with D uncertain. Germline V gives CDR1 SGHNT, CDR2 YYREEE (reference sequence). This CDR3 has 12 residues. V gave up 4 bases and J gave up 7 bases, with 11 bases separating them.

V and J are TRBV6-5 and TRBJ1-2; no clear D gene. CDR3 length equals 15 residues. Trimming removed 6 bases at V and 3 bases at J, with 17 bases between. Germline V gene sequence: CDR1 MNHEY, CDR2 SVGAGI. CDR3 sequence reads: CASSPTRGNYYGYTF. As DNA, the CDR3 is TGTGCCAGCAGCCCAACTCGGGGTAATTACTATGGCTACACCTTC.

CDR3 sequence: CAWKEGPYNSPLHF. DNA of the CDR3: TGTGCCTGGAAAGAGGGCCCCTATAATTCACCCCTCCACTTT. The chain recombines TRBV30 with TRBJ1-6; D remains unclear. Germline V gene sequence: CDR1 GTSNPN, CDR2 SVGIG (reference sequence). There are 14 residues in the CDR3. Trimming took off 4 bases at V and 2 bases at J, with 9 bases between the two ends.

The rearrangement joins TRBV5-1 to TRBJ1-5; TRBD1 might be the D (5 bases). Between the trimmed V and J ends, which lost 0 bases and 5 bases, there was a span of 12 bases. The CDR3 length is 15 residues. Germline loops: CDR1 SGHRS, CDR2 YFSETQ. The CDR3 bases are TGCGCCAGCAGCTTGGAAGGGGATAATTATCAGCCCCAGCATTTT. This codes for CASSLEGDNYQPQHF.

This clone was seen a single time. CDR3 loop: CASSLVGGRETQYF. CDR3 in DNA: TGTGCCAGCAGCTTAGTGGGGGGGCGAGAGACCCAGTACTTC. The V and J genes are TRBV7-2 and TRBJ2-5; D is perhaps TRBD2 (7 bases). The CDR3 consists of 14 residues. V was clipped by 1 base and J by 4 bases, with 10 bases between them. CDR1 and CDR2 (germline): SGHTA, FQGNSA. Using reference TRBV7-2 and TRBJ2-5 for the parts outside the CDR3, the full variable domain is GAGVSQSPSNKVTEKGKDVELRCDPISGHTALYWYRQSLGQGLEFLIYFQGNSAPDKSGLPSDRFSAERTGGSVSTLTIQRTQQEDSAVYLCASSLVGGRETQYFGPGTRLLVL.

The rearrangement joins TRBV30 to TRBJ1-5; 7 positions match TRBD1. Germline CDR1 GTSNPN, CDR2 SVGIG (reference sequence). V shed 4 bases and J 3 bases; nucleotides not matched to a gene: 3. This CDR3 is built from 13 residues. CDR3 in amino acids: CAWNGQVNQPQHF. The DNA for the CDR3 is TGTGCCTGGAATGGACAGGTCAATCAGCCCCAGCATTTT.

As DNA, the CDR3 is TGTGCCAGCAGTTTAACCCGGTTGGGGGGGGAGACCCAGTACTTC. Translated, it gives CASSLTRLGGETQYF. The chain combines TRBV27 with TRBJ2-5, with TRBD2 identical over 7 bases. In germline, CDR1 is MNHEY, CDR2 SMNVEV (reference sequence). The CDR3 spans 15 residues. V trimming: 2 bases; J trimming: 5 bases; junction bases outside the gene matches: 8.

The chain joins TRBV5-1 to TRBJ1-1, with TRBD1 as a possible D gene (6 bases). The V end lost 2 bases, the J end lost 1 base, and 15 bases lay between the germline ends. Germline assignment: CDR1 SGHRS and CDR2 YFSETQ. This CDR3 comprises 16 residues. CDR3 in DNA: TGCGCCAGCAGCTTAGGAACAGGGCAGGCGAACACTGAAGCTTTCTTT. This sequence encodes CASSLGTGQANTEAFF. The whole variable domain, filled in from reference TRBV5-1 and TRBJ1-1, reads KAGVTQTPRYLIKTRGQQVTLSCSPISGHRSVSWYQQTPGQGLQFLFEYFSETQRNKGNFPGRFSGRQFSNSRSEMNVSTLELGDSALYLCASSLGTGQANTEAFFGQGTRLTVV.

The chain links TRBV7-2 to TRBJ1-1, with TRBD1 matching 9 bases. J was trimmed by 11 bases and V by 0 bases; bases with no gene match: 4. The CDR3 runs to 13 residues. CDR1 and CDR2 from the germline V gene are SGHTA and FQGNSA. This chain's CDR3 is CASSLAGTGRAFF. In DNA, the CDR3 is TGTGCCAGCAGCTTAGCCGGGACAGGGCGGGCTTTCTTT.

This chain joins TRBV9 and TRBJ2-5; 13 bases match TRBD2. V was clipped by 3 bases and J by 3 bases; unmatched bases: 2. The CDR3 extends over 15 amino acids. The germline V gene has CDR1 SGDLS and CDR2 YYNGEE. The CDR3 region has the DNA TGTGCCAGCAGCGGAGGACTAGCGGGAGAAGAGACCCAGTACTTC. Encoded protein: CASSGGLAGEETQYF.

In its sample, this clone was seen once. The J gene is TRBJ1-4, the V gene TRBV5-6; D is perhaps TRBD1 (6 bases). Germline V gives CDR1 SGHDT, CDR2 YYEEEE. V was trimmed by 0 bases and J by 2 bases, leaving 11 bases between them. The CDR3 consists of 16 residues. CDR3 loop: CASSLVRGTTNEKLFF. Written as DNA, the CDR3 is TGTGCCAGCAGCTTGGTCAGGGGCACCACTAATGAAAAACTGTTTTTT.

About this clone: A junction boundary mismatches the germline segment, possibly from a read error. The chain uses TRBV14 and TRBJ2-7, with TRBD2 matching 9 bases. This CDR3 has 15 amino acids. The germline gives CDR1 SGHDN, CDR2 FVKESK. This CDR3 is CASSQDNVGTSPQQF. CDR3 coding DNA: TGTGCCAGCAGCCAAGATAATGTAGGGACTAGCCCACAGCAGTTC.

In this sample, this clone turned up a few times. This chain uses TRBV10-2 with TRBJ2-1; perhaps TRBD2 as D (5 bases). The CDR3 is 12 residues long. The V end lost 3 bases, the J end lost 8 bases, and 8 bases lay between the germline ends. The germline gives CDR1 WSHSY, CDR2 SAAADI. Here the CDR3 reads CASSDPRDEQFF. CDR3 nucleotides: TGCGCCAGCAGTGACCCGAGGGATGAGCAGTTCTTC.

This CDR3 is CASRHSSSSYEQYF. CDR3 nucleotide sequence: TGTGCCAGCAGACATTCGTCAAGCTCCTACGAGCAGTACTTC. This chain joins TRBV5-4 and TRBJ2-7; D ambiguous. V dropped 5 bases and J dropped 0 bases, with 12 bases sitting between them. The CDR3 covers 14 residues. Germline V gene sequence: CDR1 SGHNT, CDR2 YYREEE (reference sequence).

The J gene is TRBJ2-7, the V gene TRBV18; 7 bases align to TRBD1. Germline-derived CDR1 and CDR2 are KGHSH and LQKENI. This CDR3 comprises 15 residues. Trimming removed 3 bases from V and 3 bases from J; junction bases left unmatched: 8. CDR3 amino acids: CASSPAGGTDYEQYF. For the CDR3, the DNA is TGTGCCAGCTCACCTGCAGGTGGGACAGACTACGAGCAGTACTTC.

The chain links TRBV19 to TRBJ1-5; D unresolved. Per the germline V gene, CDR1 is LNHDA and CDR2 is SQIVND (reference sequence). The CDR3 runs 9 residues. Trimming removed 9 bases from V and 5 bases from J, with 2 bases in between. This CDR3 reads CASYQPQHF. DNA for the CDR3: TGTGCCAGCTATCAGCCCCAGCATTTT.

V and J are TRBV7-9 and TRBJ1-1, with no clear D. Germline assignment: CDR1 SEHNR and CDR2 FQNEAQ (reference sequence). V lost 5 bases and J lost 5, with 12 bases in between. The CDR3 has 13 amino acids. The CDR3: CASSVQEGTEAFF. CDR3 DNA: TGTGCCAGCAGCGTTCAGGAGGGTACTGAAGCTTTCTTT. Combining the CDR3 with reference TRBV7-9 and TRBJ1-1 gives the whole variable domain DTGVSQNPRHKITKRGQNVTFRCDPISEHNRLYWYRQTLGQGPEFLTYFQNEAQLEKSRLLSDRFSAERPKGSFSTLEIQRTEQGDSAMYLCASSVQEGTEAFFGQGTRLTVV.

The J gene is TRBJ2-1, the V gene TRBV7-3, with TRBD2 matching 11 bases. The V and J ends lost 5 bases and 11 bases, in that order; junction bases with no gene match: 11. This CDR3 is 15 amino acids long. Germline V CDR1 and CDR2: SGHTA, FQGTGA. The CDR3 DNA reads TGTGCCAGCAGCCCCGGGACTAGCGGCAGGAGGCAGCAGTTCTTC. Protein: CASSPGTSGRRQQFF. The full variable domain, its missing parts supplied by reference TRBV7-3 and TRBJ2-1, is GAGVSQTPSNKVTEKGKYVELRCDPISGHTALYWYRQSLGQGPEFLIYFQGTGAADDSGLPNDRFFAVRPEGSVSTLKIQRTERGDSAVYLCASSPGTSGRRQQFFGPGTRLTVL.

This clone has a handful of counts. This CDR3 is CAISRRDRVTPEAFF. The CDR3 DNA is TGTGCCATCAGTCGCCGGGACAGGGTTACTCCTGAAGCTTTCTTT. The chain combines TRBV10-3 with TRBJ1-1; 9 positions match TRBD1. Germline CDR1 reads ENHRY; CDR2 reads SYGVKD. J lost 6 bases, V lost 5 bases, and 10 bases had no gene match. This CDR3 has 15 amino acids.

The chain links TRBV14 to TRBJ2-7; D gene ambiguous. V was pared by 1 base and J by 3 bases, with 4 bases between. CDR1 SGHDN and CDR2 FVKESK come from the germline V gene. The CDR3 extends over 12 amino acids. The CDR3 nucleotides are TGTGCCAGCAGCCAAGTAAACTACGAGCAGTACTTC. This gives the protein CASSQVNYEQYF.

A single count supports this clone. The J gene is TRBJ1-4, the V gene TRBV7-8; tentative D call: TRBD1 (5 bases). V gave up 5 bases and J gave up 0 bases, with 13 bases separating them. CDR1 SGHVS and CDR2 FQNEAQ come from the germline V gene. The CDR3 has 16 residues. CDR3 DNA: TGTGCCAGCAGCCCTAGGACACATTCAACTAATGAAAAACTGTTTTTT. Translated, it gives CASSPRTHSTNEKLFF.

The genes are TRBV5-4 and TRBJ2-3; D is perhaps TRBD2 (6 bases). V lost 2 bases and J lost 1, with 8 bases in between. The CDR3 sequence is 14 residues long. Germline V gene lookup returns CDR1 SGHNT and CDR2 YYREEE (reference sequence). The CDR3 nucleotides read TGTGCCAGCAGCTTCGGGGGTCGCACAGATACGCAGTATTTT. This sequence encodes CASSFGGRTDTQYF.